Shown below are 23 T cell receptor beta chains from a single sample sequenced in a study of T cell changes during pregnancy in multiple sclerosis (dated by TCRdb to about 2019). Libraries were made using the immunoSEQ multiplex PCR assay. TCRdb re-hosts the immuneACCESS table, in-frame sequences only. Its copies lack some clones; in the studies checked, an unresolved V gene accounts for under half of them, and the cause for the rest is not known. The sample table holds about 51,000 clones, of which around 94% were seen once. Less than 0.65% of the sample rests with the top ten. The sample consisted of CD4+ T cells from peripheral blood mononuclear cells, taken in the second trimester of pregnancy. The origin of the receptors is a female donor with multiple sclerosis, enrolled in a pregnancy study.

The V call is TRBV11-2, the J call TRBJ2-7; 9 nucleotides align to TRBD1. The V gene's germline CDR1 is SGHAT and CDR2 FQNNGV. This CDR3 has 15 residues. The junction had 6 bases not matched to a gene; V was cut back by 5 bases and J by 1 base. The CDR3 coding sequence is TGTGCCAGCAGCGTCCGGGACAGGGCTTCCTACGAGCAGTACTTC. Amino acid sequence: CASSVRDRASYEQYF.

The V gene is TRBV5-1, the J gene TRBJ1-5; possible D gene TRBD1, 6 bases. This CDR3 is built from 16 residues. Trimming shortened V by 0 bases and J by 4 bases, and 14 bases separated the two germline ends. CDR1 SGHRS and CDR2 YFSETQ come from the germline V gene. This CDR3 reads CASSLGTVGPNQPQHF. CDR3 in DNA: TGCGCCAGCAGCTTGGGGACAGTCGGACCGAATCAGCCCCAGCATTTT.

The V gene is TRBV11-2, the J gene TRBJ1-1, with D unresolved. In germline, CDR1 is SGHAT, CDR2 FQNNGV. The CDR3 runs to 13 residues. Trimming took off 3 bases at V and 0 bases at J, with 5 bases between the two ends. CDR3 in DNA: TGTGCCAGCAGCTTCAGATTGAACACTGAAGCTTTCTTT. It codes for CASSFRLNTEAFF. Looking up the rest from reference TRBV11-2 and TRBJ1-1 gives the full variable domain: EAGVAQSPRYKIIEKRQSVAFWCNPISGHATLYWYQQILGQGPKLLIQFQNNGVVDDSQLPKDRFSAERLKGVDSTLKIQPAKLEDSAVYLCASSFRLNTEAFFGQGTRLTVV.

CDR3 nucleotide sequence: TGTGCCAGCAGCCTCAGGGGTGGGACCTTGGAGACCCAGTACTTC. It encodes CASSLRGGTLETQYF. The chain uses TRBV7-9 and TRBJ2-5, with a possible D match to TRBD1 (6 bases). The V end was cut by 5 bases, the J end by 5 bases, with 18 bases between. The CDR3 extends over 15 amino acids. Germline CDR1 reads SEHNR; CDR2 reads FQNEAQ (reference sequence).

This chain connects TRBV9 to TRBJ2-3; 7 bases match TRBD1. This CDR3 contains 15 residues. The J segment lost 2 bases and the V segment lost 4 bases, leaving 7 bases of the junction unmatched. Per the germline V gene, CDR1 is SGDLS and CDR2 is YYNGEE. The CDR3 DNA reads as TGTGCCAGCAGCTCGGGACAGATAAACACAGATACGCAGTATTTT. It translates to CASSSGQINTDTQYF.

CDR3 protein: CAISGHWGENYGYTF. The CDR3 coding sequence is TGTGCCATCAGCGGCCACTGGGGGGAAAACTATGGCTACACCTTC. The chain links TRBV10-3 to TRBJ1-2; possible D gene TRBD1, 5 bases. Trimming took 6 bases from V and 2 from J, leaving 16 bases between them. The CDR3 has 15 residues. Germline values: CDR1 ENHRY, CDR2 SYGVKD.

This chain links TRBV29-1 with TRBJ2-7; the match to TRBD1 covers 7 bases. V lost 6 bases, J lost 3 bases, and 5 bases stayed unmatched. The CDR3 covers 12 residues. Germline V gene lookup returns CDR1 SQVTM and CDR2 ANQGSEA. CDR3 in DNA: TGCAGCGTGGGGACAGTGGGCTACGAGCAGTACTTC. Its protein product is CSVGTVGYEQYF.

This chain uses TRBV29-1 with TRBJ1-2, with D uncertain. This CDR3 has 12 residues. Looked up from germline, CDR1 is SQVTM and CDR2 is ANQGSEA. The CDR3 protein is CTIGGGSWGYTF. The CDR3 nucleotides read TGCACCATCGGAGGAGGGTCCTGGGGCTACACCTTC.

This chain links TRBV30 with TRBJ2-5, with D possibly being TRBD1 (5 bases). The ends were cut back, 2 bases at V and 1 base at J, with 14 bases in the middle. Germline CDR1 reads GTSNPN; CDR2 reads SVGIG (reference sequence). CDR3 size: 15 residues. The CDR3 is CAWSKAGPFQETQYF. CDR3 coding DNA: TGTGCCTGGAGTAAGGCAGGGCCCTTCCAAGAGACCCAGTACTTC.

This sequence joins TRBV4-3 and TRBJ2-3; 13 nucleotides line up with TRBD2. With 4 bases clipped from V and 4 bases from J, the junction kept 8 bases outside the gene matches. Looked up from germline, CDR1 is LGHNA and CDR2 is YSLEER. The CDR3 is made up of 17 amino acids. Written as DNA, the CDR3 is TGCGCCAGCAGCCTAACGACTGGACTAGCGGGGGCAGATACGCAGTATTTT. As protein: CASSLTTGLAGADTQYF.

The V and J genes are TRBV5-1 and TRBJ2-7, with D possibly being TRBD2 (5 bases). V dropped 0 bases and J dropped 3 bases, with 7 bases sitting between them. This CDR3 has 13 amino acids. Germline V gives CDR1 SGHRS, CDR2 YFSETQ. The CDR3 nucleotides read TGCGCCAGCAGCTTGGGAGGGAACTACGAGCAGTACTTC. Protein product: CASSLGGNYEQYF. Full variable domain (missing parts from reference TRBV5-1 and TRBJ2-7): KAGVTQTPRYLIKTRGQQVTLSCSPISGHRSVSWYQQTPGQGLQFLFEYFSETQRNKGNFPGRFSGRQFSNSRSEMNVSTLELGDSALYLCASSLGGNYEQYFGPGTRLTVT.

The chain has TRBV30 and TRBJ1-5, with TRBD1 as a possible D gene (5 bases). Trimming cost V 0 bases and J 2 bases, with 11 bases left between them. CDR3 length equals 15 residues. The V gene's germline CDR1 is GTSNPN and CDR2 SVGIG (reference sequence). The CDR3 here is CAWSVSGRRNQPQHF. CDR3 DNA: TGTGCCTGGAGTGTTTCAGGGAGGCGCAATCAGCCCCAGCATTTT.

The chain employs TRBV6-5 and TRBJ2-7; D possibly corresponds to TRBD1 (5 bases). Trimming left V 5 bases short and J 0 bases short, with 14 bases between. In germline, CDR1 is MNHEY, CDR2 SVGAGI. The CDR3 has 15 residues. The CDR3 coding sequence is TGTGCCAGCAGTCGCTCGCCGACAGACTCCTACGAGCAGTACTTC. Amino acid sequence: CASSRSPTDSYEQYF.

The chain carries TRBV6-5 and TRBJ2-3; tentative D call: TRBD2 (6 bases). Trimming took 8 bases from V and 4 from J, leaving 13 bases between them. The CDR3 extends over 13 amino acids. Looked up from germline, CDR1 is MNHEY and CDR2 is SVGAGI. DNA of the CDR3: TGTGCCAGCTTCTCGCCGGGGGCAGATACGCAGTATTTT. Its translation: CASFSPGADTQYF.

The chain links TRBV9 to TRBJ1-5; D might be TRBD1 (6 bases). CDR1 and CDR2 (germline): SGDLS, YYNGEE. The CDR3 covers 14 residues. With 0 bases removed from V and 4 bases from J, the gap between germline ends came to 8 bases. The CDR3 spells CASSVGQGNQPQHF. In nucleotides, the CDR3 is TGTGCCAGCAGCGTAGGCCAGGGGAATCAGCCCCAGCATTTT.

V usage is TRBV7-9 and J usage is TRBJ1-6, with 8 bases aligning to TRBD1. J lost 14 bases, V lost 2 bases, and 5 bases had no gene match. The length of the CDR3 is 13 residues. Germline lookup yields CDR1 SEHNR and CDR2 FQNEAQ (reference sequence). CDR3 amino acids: CASSLMQGAALHF. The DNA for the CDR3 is TGTGCCAGCAGCTTAATGCAGGGGGCAGCCCTCCACTTT.

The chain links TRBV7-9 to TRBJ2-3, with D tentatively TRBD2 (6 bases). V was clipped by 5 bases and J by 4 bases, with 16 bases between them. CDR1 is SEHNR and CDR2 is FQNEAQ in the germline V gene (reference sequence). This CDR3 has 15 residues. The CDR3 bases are TGTGCCAGCAGCCCGGCGGGAATCATTCCAGATACGCAGTATTTT. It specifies CASSPAGIIPDTQYF.

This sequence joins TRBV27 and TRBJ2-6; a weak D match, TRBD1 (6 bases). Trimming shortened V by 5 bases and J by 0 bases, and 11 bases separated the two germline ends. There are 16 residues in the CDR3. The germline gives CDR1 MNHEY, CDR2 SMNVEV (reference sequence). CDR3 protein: CASSRDTTSGANVLTF. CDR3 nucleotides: TGTGCCAGCAGTAGGGACACAACCTCTGGGGCCAACGTCCTGACTTTC.

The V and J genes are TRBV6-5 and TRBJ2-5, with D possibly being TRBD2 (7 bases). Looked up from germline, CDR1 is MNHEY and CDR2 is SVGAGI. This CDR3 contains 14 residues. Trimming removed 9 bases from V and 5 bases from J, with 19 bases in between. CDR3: CASKRGAERETQYF. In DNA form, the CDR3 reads TGTGCCAGTAAACGGGGGGCAGAGAGGGAGACCCAGTACTTC.

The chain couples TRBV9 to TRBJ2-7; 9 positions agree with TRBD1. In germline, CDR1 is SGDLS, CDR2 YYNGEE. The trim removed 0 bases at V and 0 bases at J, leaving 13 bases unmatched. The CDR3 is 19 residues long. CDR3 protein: CASSVGGTGFEPSSYEQYF. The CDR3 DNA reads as TGTGCCAGCAGCGTAGGTGGGACAGGGTTTGAACCCAGCTCCTACGAGCAGTACTTC.

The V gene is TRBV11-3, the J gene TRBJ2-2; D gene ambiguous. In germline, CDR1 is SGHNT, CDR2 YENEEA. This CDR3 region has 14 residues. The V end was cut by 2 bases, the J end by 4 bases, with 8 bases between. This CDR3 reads CASSLQAFTGELFF. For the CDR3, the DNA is TGTGCCAGCAGCTTACAGGCCTTCACCGGGGAGCTGTTTTTT.

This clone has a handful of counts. CDR3 nucleotide sequence: TGTGCCAGCAGCCGTCCCGGGGGCAGGGGGTATGGTGGCTACACCTTC. Translated: CASSRPGGRGYGGYTF. J is TRBJ1-2 and V is TRBV21-1; the listed D gene, TRBD1, was not tested against the DNA. TRBV21-1 is labeled a pseudogene. The CDR3 is 16 residues long.

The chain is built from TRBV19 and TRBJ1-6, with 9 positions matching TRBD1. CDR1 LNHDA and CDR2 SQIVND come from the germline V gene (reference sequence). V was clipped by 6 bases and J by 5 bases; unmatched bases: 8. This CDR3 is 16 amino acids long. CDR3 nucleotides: TGTGCCAGTAGGTCCGAGGACAGGGGAAATAATTCACCCCTCCACTTT. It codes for CASRSEDRGNNSPLHF.